Listed below are T cell receptor beta chains from one sample, sequenced in a study of T cells in localized non-small cell lung cancer. Assay used: immunoSEQ multiplex PCR; TCRdb lists only in-frame clones, some missing. The sample includes more than 15,000 clones, about 88% of them seen just once. The material sequenced was peripheral blood, taken before any cancer treatment. The receptors originated from a female donor over 55 with stage III squamous cell lung carcinoma. Both conserved end residues are part of each CDR3.

CASSEVAGGRRTQYF	TRBV6-1	TRBJ2-5
CASSLGGRGDQPQHF	TRBV5-1	TRBJ1-5
CASSLYGGNTGELFF	TRBV5-1	TRBJ2-2
CSAEGLAGPDTQYF	TRBV29-1	TRBJ2-3
CASSTSGGGGNEQFF	TRBV27	TRBJ2-1
CASSLDLGNTEAFF	TRBV5-4	TRBJ1-1
CASSLVAGTYEQYF	TRBV7-2	TRBJ2-7
CASSPPDRDVRGYTF	TRBV28	TRBJ1-2
CAIAGSTSGRDRTGELFF	TRBV10-3	TRBJ2-2
CASSSTFLTGELFF	TRBV7-2	TRBJ2-2
CAWSVVTGTDTQYF	TRBV30	TRBJ2-3
CASSSERGGNQPQHF	TRBV11-2	TRBJ1-5
CASSFSSYGYTF	TRBV28	TRBJ1-2
CASSMSGEPYNEQFF	TRBV19	TRBJ2-1
CATLHGAELNTEAFF	TRBV10-3	TRBJ1-1
CASSGVGVSEAFF	TRBV7-2	TRBJ1-1
CASSLGPDGYTF	TRBV7-9	TRBJ1-2
CASSPHRANQPQHF	TRBV28	TRBJ1-5
CASSSEIYEQYF	TRBV7-8	TRBJ2-7
CAWTRGMGEQYF	TRBV30	TRBJ2-7